Detailed here is one T cell receptor (beta chain). The antigen is not known. In germline, CDR1 is SGHTA, CDR2 FQGNSA. V lost 5 bases to trimming and J lost 2 bases, with 18 bases between them. This CDR3 has 16 residues. This table comes from immunoSEQ multiplex PCR, and its TCRdb copy is limited to in-frame clones, with some not included. The repertoire includes 200,000 or so clones, roughly 92% of them detected once, and over 9.5% sits in the top ten. This sample is part of a study of T cell responses to AZD1222 COVID-19 vaccine. Whole-study results and caveats: Across the whole spike, CD4 TCRs peaked at regions 160-218 and 743-854. Spike-specific TCR breadth and depth were elevated following two AZD1222 doses. Every sample of the repertoires postdated the peak T cell response.

V usage is TRBV7-2 and J usage is TRBJ1-1; a weak D match, TRBD1 (5 bases). This specimen was peripheral blood, taken on day 0 of AZD1222 vaccination. This clonotype was obtained from an adult in good health. The CDR3 protein is CASSADPGLVNTEAFF. CDR3 in DNA: TGTGCCAGCAGCGCAGACCCGGGACTAGTTAACACTGAAGCTTTCTTT.